This T cell receptor beta chain is from a study of T cell clonality in common variable immunodeficiency. Data came from immunoSEQ multiplex PCR; TCRdb stores just in-frame clones and leaves some out. Singletons are absent from the sample, which has approximately 56,000 clones. Many counts were recorded for this clone. As yet, its antigen is unknown. The read comes to an end 3 residues before the CDR3 does, leaving the germline J gene to fill in the end. Study conclusions and caveats: Compared with healthy controls, CVID subjects showed increased TCRbeta clonality, mostly in about a third.

V was shortened by 4 bases and J by 2 bases, with 9 bases between the two germline ends. Germline V gives CDR1 SEHNR, CDR2 FQNEAQ (reference sequence). This CDR3 comprises 15 residues. V and J are TRBV7-9 and TRBJ2-6; TRBD1 might be the D (5 bases). Sequenced sample: peripheral blood mononuclear cells. The clonotype was recovered from a person aged 18 to 69 in good health. The CDR3 loop is CASSSQGPGANVLTF. The DNA read from the CDR3 is TGTGCCAGCAGCTCCCAGGGCCCTGGGGCCAACGTC.